Each of the 32 T cell receptor beta chains below was sequenced from the same sample in a study of CD8+ T cells in alopecia areata. RNA was isolated and reverse transcribed to cDNA, the sequencing template. Profiling relied on immunoSEQ multiplex PCR, and the TCRdb table lists in-frame clones only, not all of them. This sample shows under 350,000 clones and no singletons; roughly 1.2% rests with the ten largest. Cutaneous lymph nodes were pooled and cells sorted by CD4, CD8alpha, NKG2D, NKG2ACE and more. The material sequenced was CD4+ T cells sorted from a lymph node. All receptors derive from a C3H/HeJ mouse with alopecia areata. Mouse strain MHC haplotype: H2-k.

This clone was seen only a few times. Each gene name is a mouse one. The read terminates 4 residues before the CDR3 end, so the remaining end is supplied by the germline J gene. The chain is built from TRBV13-1 and TRBJ2-2, with a weak D call TRBD1 (5 bases). The V gene's germline CDR1 is NSHNY and CDR2 SYGAGN. This CDR3 spans 14 amino acids. V shed 0 bases and J shed 6 bases, with 9 bases lying between them. The covered CDR3 bases are TGTGCCAGCAGTGATGGCAGGGCCCCCGGG. Encoded protein: CASSDGRAPG. The whole CDR3 region reads CASSDGRAPGQLYF.

In the case of this clone: The gene names here belong to mouse. Read data end 4 residues before the CDR3 end; the end is taken from the germline J gene. This chain links TRBV13-3 with TRBJ2-7; TRBD1 agrees at 8 bases. Trimming removed 5 bases from V and 0 bases from J; junction bases left unmatched: 7. Germline lookup yields CDR1 NNHDY and CDR2 SYVADS. The CDR3 spans 15 residues. The part of the CDR3 DNA that was read is TGTGCCAGCAGCCCTACAGGGGGGTTCTCCTAT. Its protein is CASSPTGGFSY. The entire CDR3 sequence reads CASSPTGGFSYEQYF.

As to this clone: Gene names follow the mouse nomenclature. The sequenced fragment ends 4 residues before the CDR3 boundary, so the rest is inferred from the germline J gene. The chain is built from TRBV19 and TRBJ1-4, with TRBD1 as a possible D gene (5 bases). This CDR3 comprises 11 residues. CDR1 is FNHDT, CDR2 SITEND, per germline (reference sequence). CDR3 loop: CASRTTERLFF. Partial CDR3 DNA: TGTGCCAGCCGGACAACCGAA.

This clone showed up just a few times. The gene symbols are mouse symbols. CDR3 amino acids: CTCSSAGGAQDTQYF. Partial CDR3 DNA: TGCACCTGCAGTTCCGCTGGGGGGGCCCAAGAC. V is TRBV1 and J is TRBJ2-5; TRBD2 matches at 10 bases. Read data end 4 residues before the CDR3 end; the end is taken from the germline J gene. This CDR3 spans 15 amino acids. Trimming took 5 bases from V and 2 from J; bases not matched to a gene: 4. Per the germline V gene, CDR1 is NSQYPW and CDR2 is LRSPGD (reference sequence).

This clone has only a few counts. The gene symbols are mouse symbols. The CDR3 end is not reached by the read, which stops 4 residues before it; the germline J gene fills it in. Distinct nucleotide sequences in the sample also encode this CDR3. This chain joins TRBV19 and TRBJ2-1; TRBD1 agrees at 11 bases. The CDR3 is 15 amino acids. After removal of 2 bases from V and 6 bases from J, the junction contained 4 bases not matched to a gene. Germline CDR1 FNHDT, CDR2 SITEND (reference sequence). CDR3 loop: CASSIPGQGGAEQFF. The sequenced CDR3 bases are TGTGCCAGCAGTATTCCGGGACAGGGGGGTGCT.

Only a few counts were recorded for this clone. Germline and genes here are mouse. The CDR3 goes on 4 residues after the read ends, and that part is filled in from the germline J gene. The chain recombines TRBV13-1 with TRBJ1-2; possibly TRBD1 for D (6 bases). Germline V lookup: CDR1 NSHNY, CDR2 SYGAGN. Trimming shortened V by 1 base and J by 2 bases, and 9 bases separated the two germline ends. This CDR3 comprises 14 residues. The CDR3 reads CASSDQGRNSDYTF. The CDR3 DNA, read in part, is TGTGCCAGCAGTGATCAGGGGCGCAACTCC.

This clone was seen a handful of times. The gene names given are mouse names. The read ends 4 residues shy of where the CDR3 ends; the end is completed using the germline J gene. This sample also contains other DNA sequences that code for the same CDR3. This sequence joins TRBV1 and TRBJ2-5; TRBD1 aligns across 8 bases. Germline V gene lookup returns CDR1 NSQYPW and CDR2 LRSPGD (reference sequence). This CDR3 comprises 14 residues. The CDR3 is CTCSARTGRDTQYF. Partial CDR3 DNA: TGCACCTGCAGTGCTCGGACAGGGAGGGAC.

This clone has just a few counts. These gene names are mouse names. With the read ending 4 residues before the CDR3 end, the germline J gene is used to fill in that end. The sample has other DNA sequences that encode this CDR3 too. This chain joins TRBV13-1 and TRBJ2-3; TRBD2 aligns across 8 bases. Germline values: CDR1 NSHNY, CDR2 SYGAGN. The CDR3 is 16 residues long. J gave up 0 bases and V 3 bases, and 6 bases lay outside the gene matches. CDR3 residues: CASSGGLGTSAETLYF. CDR3 DNA, as far as it was read: TGTGCCAGCAGTGGAGGACTGGGTACTAGTGCAGAA.

This clone was detected only a few times. Here the gene names and germline are mouse. The CDR3 end is not reached by the read, which stops 4 residues before it; the germline J gene fills it in. The chain is built from TRBV13-1 and TRBJ2-7, with D possibly being TRBD1 (7 bases). This CDR3 spans 13 amino acids. The V gene's germline CDR1 is NSHNY and CDR2 SYGAGN. CDR3: CASSEGGGDEQYF. The DNA read from the CDR3 is TGTGCCAGCAGTGAGGGAGGGGGCGAT.

On this clone: The listed genes are named as in mouse. The read ends 4 residues early relative to the CDR3; the germline J gene fills the gap. At the DNA level, this CDR3 is encoded by other sequences in the same sample as well. This chain links TRBV19 with TRBJ2-3; the D gene is possibly TRBD2 (6 bases). The V gene lost 4 bases and the J gene lost 0 bases, with 12 bases spanning the gap. This CDR3 has 15 amino acids. Per the germline V gene, CDR1 is FNHDT and CDR2 is SITEND (reference sequence). CDR3 DNA, as far as it was read: TGTGCCAGCAGTCCCCAAGGGACTAGTGCAGAA. Encoded protein: CASSPQGTSAE. The CDR3 in its entirety is CASSPQGTSAETLYF.

This clone was seen more than once but under ten times. Germline and genes here are mouse. CDR3 DNA, as far as it was read: TGTGCCAGCACGACAAATTATAATTCGCCC. Translated, it gives CASTTNYNSP. Given in full, the CDR3 is CASTTNYNSPLYF. V gene TRBV19 combines with J gene TRBJ1-6; unclear D gene. The CDR3 is cut off 3 residues early in the read; its end comes from the germline J gene. TRBJ1-6 qualifies as an ORF whose function is uncertain. Germline loops: CDR1 FNHDT, CDR2 SITEND (reference sequence). V dropped 6 bases and J dropped 4 bases, with 8 bases sitting between them. This CDR3 is built from 13 residues.

In regard to this clone: Gene names denote mouse genes. The read halts 4 residues ahead of the CDR3 end, with the missing end drawn from the germline J gene. The chain combines TRBV13-2 with TRBJ2-2; 10 bases map to TRBD2. Looked up from germline, CDR1 is NNHNN and CDR2 is SYGAGS (reference sequence). CDR3 length equals 17 residues. Trimming at V came to 5 bases and at J to 0 bases, leaving 7 bases not matched to a gene. The CDR3 here is CASGGGTGDANTGQLYF. The covered CDR3 bases are TGTGCCAGCGGGGGGGGGACTGGGGACGCAAACACCGGG.

The sample holds a few counts of this clone. A much more abundant neighbour one base away suggests this may be a read error. Genes here carry mouse names. The CDR3 end lies 4 residues beyond the end of the read and is filled in from the germline J gene. The identical CDR3 is also encoded by other nucleotide sequences in the sample. V usage is TRBV13-1 and J usage is TRBJ1-2; 8 bases are shared with TRBD1. The CDR3 runs to 14 residues. Germline assignment: CDR1 NSHNY and CDR2 SYGAGN. V lost 3 bases to trimming and J lost 3 bases; unmatched junction nucleotides: 4. The CDR3 reads CASSGGQGDSDYTF. CDR3 bases read: TGTGCCAGCAGTGGTGGACAGGGAGACTCC.

This clone has more than one count but fewer than ten. Germline and genes: mouse. The CDR3 end falls 4 residues outside the read, so it is completed with the germline J gene. V and J are TRBV31 and TRBJ2-5, with 8 bases identical to TRBD2. Germline assignment: CDR1 GKSSPN and CDR2 SITVG. This CDR3 has 13 residues. The CDR3: CAWSRGGEDTQYF. The part of the CDR3 DNA that was read is TGTGCCTGGAGTCGGGGGGGCGAAGAC.

Comment on this clone: The gene names given are mouse names. The read ends 4 residues early relative to the CDR3; the germline J gene fills the gap. The gene calls are TRBV13-1 and TRBJ1-2; D perhaps matches TRBD1 (6 bases). Germline V CDR1 and CDR2: NSHNY, SYGAGN. The CDR3 loop spans 14 amino acids. V was cut by 2 bases and J by 3 bases, with 11 bases left in between. CDR3 protein: CASSDGGQDSDYTF. The sequenced CDR3 bases are TGTGCCAGCAGTGACGGGGGGCAGGACTCC.

Concerning this clone itself: Gene names follow the mouse nomenclature. The observed sequence ends 4 residues before the CDR3 terminus, with the missing tail filled in from the germline J gene. This sequence joins TRBV19 and TRBJ1-2; 8 nucleotides match TRBD1. The ends lost 5 bases at V and 4 bases at J; junction bases unmatched: 7. This CDR3 is 14 amino acids long. Germline assignment: CDR1 FNHDT and CDR2 SITEND (reference sequence). The DNA read from the CDR3 is TGTGCCAGCAGCCTCGACAGGGGTAGCTCC. It yields the protein CASSLDRGSS. The full CDR3 protein reads CASSLDRGSSDYTF.

Comments on this clone: Being one base from a much bigger clone, this may be a read error. Gene labels here are mouse ones. The observed sequence ends 4 residues before the CDR3 terminus, with the missing tail filled in from the germline J gene. The chain recombines TRBV14 with TRBJ2-1; 7 nucleotides align to TRBD1. This CDR3 has 14 amino acids. Germline V gives CDR1 SGHDT, CDR2 FRDEAV. Losses at the gene ends were 4 bases for V and 4 bases for J; bases not matched to a gene: 5. CDR3 DNA, as far as it was read: TGTGCCAGCAGTCCGGGACAGAAATATGCT. Amino acid sequence: CASSPGQKYA. The whole CDR3 region reads CASSPGQKYAEQFF.

A few counts support this clone. The germline and genes are mouse ones. The read ends 4 residues shy of where the CDR3 ends; the end is completed using the germline J gene. Other DNA sequences within the sample encode an identical CDR3. The chain couples TRBV13-2 to TRBJ2-2; TRBD1 matches 7 bases. CDR1 NNHNN and CDR2 SYGAGS come from the germline V gene (reference sequence). The CDR3 extends over 14 amino acids. V was pared by 2 bases and J by 5 bases, with 3 bases of the junction left unmatched. Incomplete CDR3 DNA: TGTGCCAGCGGTGACGCAGGGGGAACCGGG. Protein sequence: CASGDAGGTG. In full, the CDR3 is CASGDAGGTGQLYF.

This clone was seen more than once but under ten times. Genes and germline are mouse. Read sequence stops 4 residues before the CDR3 end, and the germline J gene provides the missing end. The V gene is TRBV13-1, the J gene TRBJ1-1; 8 bases are a match to TRBD1. The junction had 10 bases not matched to a gene; V was cut back by 5 bases and J by 4 bases. CDR3 length: 15 residues. The germline CDR1 and CDR2 sequences are NSHNY and SYGAGN. The DNA read from the CDR3 is TGTGCCAGCAGCCCGACAGGGGTAGAAAGCACA. Amino acid sequence: CASSPTGVEST. The full CDR3 reads CASSPTGVESTEVFF.

This clone turned up a few times. The gene names given are mouse names. The read falls 4 residues short of the CDR3 end, and the missing part is taken from the germline J gene. The chain is built from TRBV13-1 and TRBJ2-4, with 7 bases identical to TRBD1. After removal of 1 base from V and 0 bases from J, the junction contained 5 bases not matched to a gene. Germline V lookup: CDR1 NSHNY, CDR2 SYGAGN. The CDR3 loop spans 16 amino acids. The chain's CDR3 is CASSDPRDRSQNTLYF. CDR3 DNA, as far as it was read: TGTGCCAGCAGTGATCCGCGGGACAGAAGTCAAAAC.

On this clone: Mouse gene names apply. The CDR3 extends 4 residues past the end of the read, so its final part is completed from the germline J gene. This chain uses TRBV19 with TRBJ2-3; TRBD1 is a possible D gene (6 bases). Germline V gives CDR1 FNHDT, CDR2 SITEND (reference sequence). There are 14 residues in the CDR3. Trimming removed 4 bases at V and 2 bases at J, with 11 bases between. CDR3 loop: CASSGDKIAETLYF. The CDR3 DNA, read in part, is TGTGCCAGCAGTGGGGACAAAATTGCAGAA.

About this clone itself: The gene names here belong to mouse. With the read ending 3 residues before the CDR3 end, the germline J gene is used to fill in that end. The rearrangement uses TRBV1 and TRBJ1-6; 7 bases line up with TRBD1. TRBJ1-6 is reported as an ORF; its role is uncertain. This CDR3 has 16 amino acids. After removal of 0 bases from V and 4 bases from J, the junction contained 3 bases not matched to a gene. Germline assignment: CDR1 NSQYPW and CDR2 LRSPGD (reference sequence). The covered CDR3 bases are TGCACCTGCAGTGCAGACAGGGGGATTTATAATTCGCCC. It encodes CTCSADRGIYNSP. The CDR3 in its entirety is CTCSADRGIYNSPLYF.

This clone appeared a few times. The listed genes are named as in mouse. The read ends 4 residues before the CDR3 terminus; that terminus is restored from the germline J gene. The same CDR3 also results from other DNA sequences found in this sample. The J gene is TRBJ2-3, the V gene TRBV19; TRBD2 aligns across 8 bases. Looked up from germline, CDR1 is FNHDT and CDR2 is SITEND (reference sequence). The V gene end was trimmed by 5 bases and the J gene end by 0 bases; junction bases not matched to a gene: 5. The CDR3 sequence is 15 residues long. The part of the CDR3 DNA that was read is TGTGCCAGCAGCCGCGGACTGGGTAGTGCAGAA. This gives the protein CASSRGLGSAE. The whole CDR3 protein is CASSRGLGSAETLYF.

Comment on this clone: Germline and genes: mouse. The read stops 4 residues short of the end of the CDR3; the missing end is completed from the germline J gene. The V gene is TRBV13-3, the J gene TRBJ2-7; no definite D call. CDR1 NNHDY and CDR2 SYVADS come from the germline V gene. CDR3 size: 13 residues. The sequenced CDR3 bases are TGTGCCAGCAGTGATGCAGAGAAATAT. It specifies CASSDAEKY. The CDR3 as a whole reads CASSDAEKYEQYF.

This clone came up a few times. These gene names are mouse names. The observed sequence ends 4 residues before the CDR3 terminus, with the missing tail filled in from the germline J gene. The chain couples TRBV13-2 to TRBJ2-3; D not resolved. Trimming left V 0 bases short and J 4 bases short, with 6 bases between. CDR3 length: 13 residues. Germline-derived CDR1 and CDR2 are NNHNN and SYGAGS (reference sequence). The CDR3 here is CASGDATSETLYF. The sequenced part of the CDR3 DNA is TGTGCCAGCGGTGATGCGACATCAGAA.

This clone occurred a few times. Gene names follow the mouse nomenclature. The read falls 4 residues short of the CDR3 end, and the missing part is taken from the germline J gene. The rearrangement links TRBV19 to TRBJ2-5; unclear D gene. Germline V lookup: CDR1 FNHDT, CDR2 SITEND (reference sequence). The CDR3 spans 14 residues. Trimming stripped 5 bases from V and 0 bases from J, with 10 bases between. CDR3 bases read: TGTGCCAGCAGACTAGACAATAACCAAGAC. Amino acids: CASRLDNNQD. The whole CDR3 sequence reads CASRLDNNQDTQYF.

There are a few counts of this clone. The germline and genes are mouse ones. The CDR3 end is not reached by the read, which stops 4 residues before it; the germline J gene fills it in. V gene TRBV1 combines with J gene TRBJ2-1, with 7 nucleotides matching TRBD2. In germline, CDR1 is NSQYPW, CDR2 LRSPGD (reference sequence). J gave up 5 bases and V 3 bases, and 7 bases lay outside the gene matches. This CDR3 has 15 amino acids. The covered CDR3 bases are TGCACCTGCAGTGCGCCCCGGGGGGGTGATGCT. Translating gives CTCSAPRGGDA. The full CDR3 is CTCSAPRGGDAEQFF.

In regard to this clone: Gene and germline names: mouse. The DNA read from the CDR3 is TGTGCCAGCAGTGTCGGGACACCTAGTCAAAAC. Its protein is CASSVGTPSQN. The complete CDR3 protein is CASSVGTPSQNTLYF. The chain uses TRBV13-1 and TRBJ2-4; maybe TRBD1 (6 bases). From the germline J gene comes the end of the CDR3, since the read stops 4 residues before it. The CDR3 extends over 15 amino acids. Germline V gene data show CDR1 as NSHNY and CDR2 as SYGAGN. Trimming pared 3 bases from V and 0 bases from J, leaving 11 bases between.

As regards this clone: The gene symbols are mouse symbols. The CDR3 end falls 4 residues outside the read, so it is completed with the germline J gene. This CDR3 is also generated by other DNA sequences in the sample. The V call is TRBV13-2, the J call TRBJ2-5; a possible D gene is TRBD2 (5 bases). The CDR3 extends over 12 amino acids. CDR1 is NNHNN, CDR2 SYGAGS, per germline (reference sequence). Deletions cut 4 bases from V and 2 bases from J, with 5 bases between. The part of the CDR3 DNA that was read is TGTGCCAGCGGTCTGGGCCAAGAC. Its protein product is CASGLGQD. The full CDR3 sequence reads CASGLGQDTQYF.

In the case of this clone: The gene names given are mouse names. The sequence runs out 4 residues before the end of the CDR3; the remainder is reconstructed from the germline J gene. Other DNA sequences in the same sample also yield this CDR3. The chain uses TRBV31 and TRBJ2-1, with a weak D call TRBD1 (5 bases). The CDR3 sequence is 14 residues long. Trimming pared 0 bases from V and 3 bases from J, leaving 9 bases between. Germline assignment: CDR1 GKSSPN and CDR2 SITVG. Incomplete CDR3 DNA: TGTGCCTGGAGTCTGGAGGGGAGCTATGCT. This translates into CAWSLEGSYA. The CDR3 reads in full as CAWSLEGSYAEQFF. The whole variable domain, remainder taken from reference TRBV31 and TRBJ2-1, is AQTIHQWPVAEIKAVGSPLSLGCTIKGKSSPNLYWYWQATGGTLQQLFYSITVGQVESVVQLNLSASRPKDDQFILSTEKLLLSHSGFYLCAWSLEGSYAEQFFGPGTRLTVL.

This clone has more than one count but fewer than ten. Mouse germline and gene names are used. The sequenced fragment ends 4 residues before the CDR3 boundary, so the rest is inferred from the germline J gene. At the DNA level, this CDR3 is encoded by other sequences in the same sample as well. The chain uses TRBV5 and TRBJ2-5; the D gene could be TRBD1 or TRBD2 (5 bases each). V was clipped by 3 bases and J by 3 bases, with 7 bases between them. The CDR3 has 13 residues. The V gene's germline CDR1 is LGHNA and CDR2 YNLKQL (reference sequence). CDR3: CASSQGQQDTQYF. The CDR3 DNA, read in part, is TGTGCCAGCAGCCAGGGGCAACAAGAC.

In its sample, this clone was seen many times. Gene names and germline refer to mouse. This sample also contains other DNA sequences that code for the same CDR3. Incomplete CDR3 DNA: TGCACCTGCAGTGCAGTGACAGGGGGCTATGCT. Its protein product is CTCSAVTGGYA. The whole CDR3 sequence is CTCSAVTGGYAEQFF. This chain connects TRBV1 to TRBJ2-1; 9 nucleotides line up with TRBD1. The read gets to within 4 residues of the CDR3 end, and the germline J gene fills in the rest. After removal of 1 base from V and 3 bases from J, the junction contained 1 base not matched to a gene. The length of the CDR3 is 15 residues. Germline CDR1 NSQYPW, CDR2 LRSPGD (reference sequence).